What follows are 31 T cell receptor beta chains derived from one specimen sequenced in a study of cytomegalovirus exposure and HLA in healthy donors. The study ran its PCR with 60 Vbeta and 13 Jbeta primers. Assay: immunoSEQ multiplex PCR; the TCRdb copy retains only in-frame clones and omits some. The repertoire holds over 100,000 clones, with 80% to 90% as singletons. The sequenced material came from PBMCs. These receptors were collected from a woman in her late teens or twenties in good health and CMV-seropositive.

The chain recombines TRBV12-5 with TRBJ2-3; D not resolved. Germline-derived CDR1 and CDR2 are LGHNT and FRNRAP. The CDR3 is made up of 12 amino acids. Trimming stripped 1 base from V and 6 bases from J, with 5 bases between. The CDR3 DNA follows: TGTGCTAGTGGTTTGGAGGAGGATACGCAGTATTTT. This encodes CASGLEEDTQYF.

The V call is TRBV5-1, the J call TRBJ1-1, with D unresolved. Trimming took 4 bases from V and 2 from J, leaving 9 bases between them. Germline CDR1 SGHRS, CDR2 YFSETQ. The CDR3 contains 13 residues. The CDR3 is CASSPSVNTEAFF. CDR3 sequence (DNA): TGCGCCAGCAGCCCCTCTGTAAACACTGAAGCTTTCTTT.

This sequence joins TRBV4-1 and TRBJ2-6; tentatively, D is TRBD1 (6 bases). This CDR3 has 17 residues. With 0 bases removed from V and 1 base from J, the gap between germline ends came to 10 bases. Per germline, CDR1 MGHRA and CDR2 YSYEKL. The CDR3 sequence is CASSQEETGSGANVLTF. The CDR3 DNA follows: TGCGCCAGCAGCCAAGAGGAGACAGGATCTGGGGCCAACGTCCTGACTTTC.

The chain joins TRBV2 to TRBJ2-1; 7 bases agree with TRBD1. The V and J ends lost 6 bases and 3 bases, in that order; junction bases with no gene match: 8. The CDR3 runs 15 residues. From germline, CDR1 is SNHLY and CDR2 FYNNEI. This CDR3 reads CASSRQTGFYNEQFF. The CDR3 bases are TGTGCCAGCAGCCGGCAGACAGGGTTCTACAATGAGCAGTTCTTC.

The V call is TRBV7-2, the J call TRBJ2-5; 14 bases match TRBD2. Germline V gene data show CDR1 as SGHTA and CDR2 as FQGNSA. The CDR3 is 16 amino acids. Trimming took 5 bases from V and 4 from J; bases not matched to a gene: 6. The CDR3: CASSPRTSGGRETQYF. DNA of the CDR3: TGTGCCAGCAGCCCCAGGACTAGCGGGGGGAGAGAGACCCAGTACTTC.

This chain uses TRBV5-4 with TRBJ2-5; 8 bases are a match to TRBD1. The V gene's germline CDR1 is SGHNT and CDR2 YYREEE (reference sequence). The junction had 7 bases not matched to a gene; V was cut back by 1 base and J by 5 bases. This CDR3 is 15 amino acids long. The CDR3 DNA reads TGTGCCAGCAGCTTGCAGGGGGCTAATAGGGAGACCCAGTACTTC. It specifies CASSLQGANRETQYF.

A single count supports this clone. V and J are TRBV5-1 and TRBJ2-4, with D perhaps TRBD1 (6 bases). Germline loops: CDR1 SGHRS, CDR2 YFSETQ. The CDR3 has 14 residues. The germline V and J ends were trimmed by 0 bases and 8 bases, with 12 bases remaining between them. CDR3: CASSLDREVDIQYF. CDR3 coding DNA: TGCGCCAGCAGCTTGGACAGGGAAGTGGACATTCAGTACTTC.

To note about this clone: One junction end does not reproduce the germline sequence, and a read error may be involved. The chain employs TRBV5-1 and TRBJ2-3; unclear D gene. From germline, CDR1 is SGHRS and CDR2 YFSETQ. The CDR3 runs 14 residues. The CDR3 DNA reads TGCGCCAGCAGCCCCGCGCGAAGCACGGATACGCAGTATTTT. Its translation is CASSPARSTDTQYF. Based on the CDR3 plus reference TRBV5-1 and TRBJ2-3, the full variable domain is KAGVTQTPRYLIKTRGQQVTLSCSPISGHRSVSWYQQTPGQGLQFLFEYFSETQRNKGNFPGRFSGRQFSNSRSEMNVSTLELGDSALYLCASSPARSTDTQYFGPGTRLTVL.

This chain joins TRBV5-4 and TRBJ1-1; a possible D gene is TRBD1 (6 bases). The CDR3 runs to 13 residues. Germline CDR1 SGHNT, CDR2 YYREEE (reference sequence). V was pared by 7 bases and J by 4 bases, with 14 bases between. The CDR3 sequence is CASAYREGTEAFF. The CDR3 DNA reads TGTGCCAGCGCATACAGGGAGGGCACTGAAGCTTTCTTT.

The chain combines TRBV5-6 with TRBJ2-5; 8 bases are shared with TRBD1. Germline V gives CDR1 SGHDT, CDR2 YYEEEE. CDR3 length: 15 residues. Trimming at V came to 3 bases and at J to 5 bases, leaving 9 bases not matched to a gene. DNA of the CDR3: TGTGCCAGCAGCTCTGGACAGGGATGGGGGGAGACCCAGTACTTC. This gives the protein CASSSGQGWGETQYF.

CDR3 amino acids: CASMPEQGNTEAFF. For the CDR3, the DNA is TGTGCCAGCATGCCCGAACAGGGGAACACTGAAGCTTTCTTT. The chain links TRBV6-5 to TRBJ1-1; D is perhaps TRBD1 (6 bases). The CDR3 contains 14 residues. Germline CDR1 MNHEY, CDR2 SVGAGI. Trimming cost V 7 bases and J 1 base, with 13 bases left between them.

The CDR3 DNA sequence: TGTGCCAGCAGTTCTTTCCCCGGGACAGGGGCTTCACCCCTCCACTTT. Translated, it gives CASSSFPGTGASPLHF. The chain couples TRBV28 to TRBJ1-6; TRBD1 matches at 10 bases. Per the germline V gene, CDR1 is MDHEN and CDR2 is SYDVKM. The V gene end was trimmed by 4 bases and the J gene end by 9 bases; junction bases not matched to a gene: 9. The CDR3 runs to 16 residues.

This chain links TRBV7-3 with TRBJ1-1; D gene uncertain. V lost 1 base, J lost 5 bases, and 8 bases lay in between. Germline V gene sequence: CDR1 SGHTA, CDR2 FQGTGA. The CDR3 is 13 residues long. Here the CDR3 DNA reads TGTGCCAGCAGCTTAAACATAAATACTGAAGCTTTCTTT. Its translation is CASSLNINTEAFF. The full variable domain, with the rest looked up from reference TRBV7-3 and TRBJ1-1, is GAGVSQTPSNKVTEKGKYVELRCDPISGHTALYWYRQSLGQGPEFLIYFQGTGAADDSGLPNDRFFAVRPEGSVSTLKIQRTERGDSAVYLCASSLNINTEAFFGQGTRLTVV.

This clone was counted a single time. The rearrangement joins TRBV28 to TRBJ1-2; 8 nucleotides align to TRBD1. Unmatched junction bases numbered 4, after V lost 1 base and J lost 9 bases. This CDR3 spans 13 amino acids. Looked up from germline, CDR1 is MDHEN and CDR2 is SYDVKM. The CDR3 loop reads CASSLYRGYSYTF. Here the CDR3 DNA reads TGTGCCAGCAGTTTATACAGGGGGTATAGCTACACCTTC.

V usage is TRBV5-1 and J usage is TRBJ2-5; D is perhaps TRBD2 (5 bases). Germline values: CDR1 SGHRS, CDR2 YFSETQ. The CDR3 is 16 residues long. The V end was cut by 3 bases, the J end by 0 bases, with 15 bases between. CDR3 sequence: CASSSTLLRDQETQYF. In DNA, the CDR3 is TGCGCCAGCAGCTCTACCCTACTGAGGGACCAAGAGACCCAGTACTTC.

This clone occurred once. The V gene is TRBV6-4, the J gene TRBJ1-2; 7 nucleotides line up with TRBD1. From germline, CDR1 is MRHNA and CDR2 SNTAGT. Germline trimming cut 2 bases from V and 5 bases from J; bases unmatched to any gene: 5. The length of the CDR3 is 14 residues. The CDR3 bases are TGTGCCAGCAGTGACCCCCACAGGGGATATGGCTACACCTTC. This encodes CASSDPHRGYGYTF.

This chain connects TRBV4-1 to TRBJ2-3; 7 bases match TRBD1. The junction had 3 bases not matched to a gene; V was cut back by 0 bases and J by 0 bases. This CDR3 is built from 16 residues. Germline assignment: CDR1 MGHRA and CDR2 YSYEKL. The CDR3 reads CASSQEGGPSTDTQYF. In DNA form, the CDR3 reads TGCGCCAGCAGCCAAGAAGGGGGCCCTAGCACAGATACGCAGTATTTT.

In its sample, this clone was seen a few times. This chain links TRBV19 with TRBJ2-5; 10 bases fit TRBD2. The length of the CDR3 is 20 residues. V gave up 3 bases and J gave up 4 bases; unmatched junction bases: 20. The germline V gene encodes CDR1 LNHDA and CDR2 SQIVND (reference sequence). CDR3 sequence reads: CASSIRGGLAATGDGETQYF. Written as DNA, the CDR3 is TGTGCCAGTAGTATTCGGGGAGGACTAGCGGCCACCGGGGACGGAGAGACCCAGTACTTC. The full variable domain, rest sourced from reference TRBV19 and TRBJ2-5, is DGGITQSPKYLFRKEGQNVTLSCEQNLNHDAMYWYRQDPGQGLRLIYYSQIVNDFQKGDIAEGYSVSREKKESFPLTVTSAQKNPTAFYLCASSIRGGLAATGDGETQYFGPGTRLLVL.

In DNA, the CDR3 is TGTGCCAGCAGCCAGACTAGCGGTAGCTCCTACGAGCAGTACTTC. It translates to CASSQTSGSSYEQYF. This chain connects TRBV11-1 to TRBJ2-7, with TRBD2 identical over 9 bases. CDR1 and CDR2 from the germline V gene are SGHAT and FQDESV (reference sequence). The CDR3 covers 15 residues. V dropped 5 bases and J dropped 0; count of bases not matched to a gene: 5.

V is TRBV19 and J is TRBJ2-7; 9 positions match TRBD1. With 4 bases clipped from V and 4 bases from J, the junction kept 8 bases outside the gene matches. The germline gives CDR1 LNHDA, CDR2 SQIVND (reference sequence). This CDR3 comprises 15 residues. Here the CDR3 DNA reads TGTGCCAGTAGTAGGGGGGACAGGGATTTTTACGAGCAGTACTTC. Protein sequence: CASSRGDRDFYEQYF.

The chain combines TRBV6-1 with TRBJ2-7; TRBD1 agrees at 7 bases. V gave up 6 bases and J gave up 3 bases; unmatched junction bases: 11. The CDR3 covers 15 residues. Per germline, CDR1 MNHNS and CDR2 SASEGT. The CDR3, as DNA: TGTGCCAGCAGAGAGACCCCGACAGGGAACTACGAGCAGTACTTC. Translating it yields CASRETPTGNYEQYF.

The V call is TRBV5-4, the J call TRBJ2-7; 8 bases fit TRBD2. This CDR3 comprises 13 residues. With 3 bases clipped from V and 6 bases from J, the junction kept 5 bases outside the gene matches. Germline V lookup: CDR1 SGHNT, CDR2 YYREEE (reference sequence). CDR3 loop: CASSSRTSGEQYF. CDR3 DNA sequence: TGTGCCAGCAGCTCTAGAACTAGCGGCGAGCAGTACTTC.

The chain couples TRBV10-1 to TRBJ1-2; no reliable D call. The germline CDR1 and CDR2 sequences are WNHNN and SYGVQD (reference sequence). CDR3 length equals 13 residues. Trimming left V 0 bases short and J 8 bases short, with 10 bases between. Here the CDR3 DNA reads TGCGCCAGCAGTGAGTCGGTTCTACAGGGCTACACCTTC. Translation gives CASSESVLQGYTF.

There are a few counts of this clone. The CDR3 sequence is CASTAGGLEETQYF. Written as DNA, the CDR3 is TGTGCCAGCACCGCGGGGGGGCTAGAAGAGACCCAGTACTTC. V gene TRBV28 combines with J gene TRBJ2-5; TRBD2 matches 9 bases. The length of the CDR3 is 14 residues. CDR1 and CDR2 (germline): MDHEN, SYDVKM. V lost 7 bases and J lost 3; bases outside the gene matches: 6.

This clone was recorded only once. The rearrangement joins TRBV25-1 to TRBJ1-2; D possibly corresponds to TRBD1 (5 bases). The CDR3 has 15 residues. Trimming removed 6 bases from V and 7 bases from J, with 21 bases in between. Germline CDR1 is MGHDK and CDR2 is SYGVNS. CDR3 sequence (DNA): TGTGCCAGCAGCATGACGGGGGTAAGGGGCTCTGGCTACACCTTC. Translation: CASSMTGVRGSGYTF.

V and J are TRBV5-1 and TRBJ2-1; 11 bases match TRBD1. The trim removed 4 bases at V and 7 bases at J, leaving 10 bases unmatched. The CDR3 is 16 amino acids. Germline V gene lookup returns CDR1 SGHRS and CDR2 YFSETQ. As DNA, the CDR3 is TGCGCCAGCAGCCCCCCGCGGGACAGGGGGATGAATGAGCAGTTCTTC. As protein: CASSPPRDRGMNEQFF.

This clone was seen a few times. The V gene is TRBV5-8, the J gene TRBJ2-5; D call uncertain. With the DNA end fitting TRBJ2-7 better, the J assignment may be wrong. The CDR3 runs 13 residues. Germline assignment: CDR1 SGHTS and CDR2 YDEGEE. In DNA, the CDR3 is TGTGCCAGCAGCTTGGGTCTCAACTACGAGCAGTACTTC. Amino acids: CASSLGLNYEQYF.

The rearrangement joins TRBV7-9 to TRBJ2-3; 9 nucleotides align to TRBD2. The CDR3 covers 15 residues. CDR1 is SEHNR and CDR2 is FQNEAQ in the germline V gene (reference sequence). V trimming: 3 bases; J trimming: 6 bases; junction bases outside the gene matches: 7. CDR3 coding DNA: TGTGCCAGCAGCTTCGCGGGGGGGCTAAGGGATACGCAGTATTTT. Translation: CASSFAGGLRDTQYF.

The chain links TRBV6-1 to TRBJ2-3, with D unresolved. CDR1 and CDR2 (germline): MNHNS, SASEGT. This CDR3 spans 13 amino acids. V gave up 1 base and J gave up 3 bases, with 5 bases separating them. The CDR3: CASSEVQTDTQYF. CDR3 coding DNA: TGTGCCAGCAGTGAAGTGCAGACAGATACGCAGTATTTT.

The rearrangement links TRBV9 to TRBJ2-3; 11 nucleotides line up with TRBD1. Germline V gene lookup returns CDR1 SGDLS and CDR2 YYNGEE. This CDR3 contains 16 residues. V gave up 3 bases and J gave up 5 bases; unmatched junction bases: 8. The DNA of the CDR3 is TGTGCCAGCAGCGCCGGGACAGGGGGAAAGAAAGATACGCAGTATTTT. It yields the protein CASSAGTGGKKDTQYF. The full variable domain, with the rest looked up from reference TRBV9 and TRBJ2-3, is DSGVTQTPKHLITATGQRVTLRCSPRSGDLSVYWYQQSLDQGLQFLIQYYNGEERAKGNILERFSAQQFPDLHSELNLSSLELGDSALYFCASSAGTGGKKDTQYFGPGTRLTVL.

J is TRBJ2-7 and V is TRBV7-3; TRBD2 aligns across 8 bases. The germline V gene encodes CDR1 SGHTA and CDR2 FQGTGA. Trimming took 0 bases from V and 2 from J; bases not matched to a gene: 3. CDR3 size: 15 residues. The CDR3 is CASSLTGLGTYEQYF. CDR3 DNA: TGTGCCAGCAGCTTAACGGGACTAGGAACCTACGAGCAGTACTTC. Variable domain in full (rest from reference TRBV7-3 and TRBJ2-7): GAGVSQTPSNKVTEKGKYVELRCDPISGHTALYWYRQSLGQGPEFLIYFQGTGAADDSGLPNDRFFAVRPEGSVSTLKIQRTERGDSAVYLCASSLTGLGTYEQYFGPGTRLTVT.